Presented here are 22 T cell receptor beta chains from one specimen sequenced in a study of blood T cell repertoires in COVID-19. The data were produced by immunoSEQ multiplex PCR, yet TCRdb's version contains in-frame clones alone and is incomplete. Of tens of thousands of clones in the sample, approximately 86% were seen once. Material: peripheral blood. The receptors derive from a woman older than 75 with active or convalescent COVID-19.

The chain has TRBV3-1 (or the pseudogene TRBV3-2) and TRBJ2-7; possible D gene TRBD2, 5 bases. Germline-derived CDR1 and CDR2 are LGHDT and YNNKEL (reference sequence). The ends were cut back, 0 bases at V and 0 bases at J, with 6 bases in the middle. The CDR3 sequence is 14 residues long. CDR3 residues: CASSQEGSSYEQYF. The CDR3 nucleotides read TGTGCCAGCAGCCAAGAGGGGAGCTCCTACGAGCAGTACTTC.

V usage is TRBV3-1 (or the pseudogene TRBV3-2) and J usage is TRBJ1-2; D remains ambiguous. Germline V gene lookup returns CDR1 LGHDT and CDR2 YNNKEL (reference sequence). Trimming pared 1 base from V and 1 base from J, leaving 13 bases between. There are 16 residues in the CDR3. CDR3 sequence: CASSQASMRDNYGYTF. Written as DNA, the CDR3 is TGTGCCAGCAGCCAAGCCTCCATGCGGGATAACTATGGCTACACCTTC.

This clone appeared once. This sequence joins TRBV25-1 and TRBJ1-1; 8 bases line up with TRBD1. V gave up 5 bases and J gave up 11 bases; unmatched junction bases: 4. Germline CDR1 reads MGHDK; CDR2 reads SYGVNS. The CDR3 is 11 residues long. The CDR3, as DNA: TGTGCCAGCAGTATACAGGGGGGCGCTTTCTTT. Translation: CASSIQGGAFF.

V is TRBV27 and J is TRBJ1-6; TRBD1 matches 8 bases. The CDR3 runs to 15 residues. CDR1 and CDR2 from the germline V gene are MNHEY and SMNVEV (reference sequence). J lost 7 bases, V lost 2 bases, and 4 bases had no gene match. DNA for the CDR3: TGTGCCAGCAGTTTACAGGGGGCGAGAAATTCACCCCTCCACTTT. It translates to CASSLQGARNSPLHF.

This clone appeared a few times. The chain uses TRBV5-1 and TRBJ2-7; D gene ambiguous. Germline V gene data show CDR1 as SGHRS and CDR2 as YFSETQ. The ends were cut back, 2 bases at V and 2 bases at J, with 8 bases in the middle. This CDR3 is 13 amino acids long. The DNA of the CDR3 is TGCGCCAGCAGCTTCGCAGGAACCTACGAGCAGTACTTC. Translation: CASSFAGTYEQYF.

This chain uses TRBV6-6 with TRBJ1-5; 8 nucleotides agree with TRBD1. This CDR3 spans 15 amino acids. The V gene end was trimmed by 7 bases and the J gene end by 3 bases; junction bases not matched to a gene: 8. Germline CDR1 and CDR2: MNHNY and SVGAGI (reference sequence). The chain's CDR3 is CASIADRDYNQPQHF. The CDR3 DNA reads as TGTGCCAGCATTGCGGACAGGGACTACAATCAGCCCCAGCATTTT.

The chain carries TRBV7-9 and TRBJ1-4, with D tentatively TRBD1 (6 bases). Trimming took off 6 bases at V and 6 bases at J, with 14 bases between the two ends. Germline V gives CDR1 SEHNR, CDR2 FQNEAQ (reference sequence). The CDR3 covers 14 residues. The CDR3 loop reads CASSIYRDDEKLFF. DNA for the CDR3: TGTGCCAGCAGTATATACAGGGATGATGAAAAACTGTTTTTT.

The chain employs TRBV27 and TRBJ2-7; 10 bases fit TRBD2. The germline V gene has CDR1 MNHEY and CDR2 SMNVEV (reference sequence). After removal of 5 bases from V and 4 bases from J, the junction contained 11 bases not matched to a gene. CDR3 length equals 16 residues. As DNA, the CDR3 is TGTGCCAGCAGTCTAAACCCCGGGACTAGCGTTTACGAGCAGTACTTC. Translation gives CASSLNPGTSVYEQYF.

In DNA form, the CDR3 reads TGTGCCAGCACCCCTCCCGGGGGGAATCAGCCCCAGCATTTT. This encodes CASTPPGGNQPQHF. The chain is built from TRBV6-5 and TRBJ1-5; TRBD1 might be the D (5 bases). Germline CDR1 is MNHEY and CDR2 is SVGAGI. The length of the CDR3 is 14 residues. Trimming took off 7 bases at V and 4 bases at J, with 14 bases between the two ends.

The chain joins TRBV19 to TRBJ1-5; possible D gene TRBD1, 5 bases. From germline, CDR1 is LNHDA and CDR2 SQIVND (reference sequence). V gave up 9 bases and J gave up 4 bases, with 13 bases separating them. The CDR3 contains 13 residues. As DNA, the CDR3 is TGTGCCAGCGGGGCGGGGCCTAATCAGCCCCAGCATTTT. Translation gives CASGAGPNQPQHF.

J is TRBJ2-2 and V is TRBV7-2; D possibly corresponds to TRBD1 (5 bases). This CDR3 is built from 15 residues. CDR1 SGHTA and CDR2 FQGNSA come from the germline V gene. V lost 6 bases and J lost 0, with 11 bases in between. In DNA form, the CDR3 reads TGTGCCAGCAGATTACAGGTTACGAACACCGGGGAGCTGTTTTTT. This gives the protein CASRLQVTNTGELFF.

The CDR3 DNA follows: TGCAGTGCTAGAACCGAGAATGAGCAGTTCTTC. Translation gives CSARTENEQFF. The gene calls are TRBV20-1 and TRBJ2-1; unclear D gene. Trimming took off 2 bases at V and 7 bases at J, with 6 bases between the two ends. Per germline, CDR1 DFQATT and CDR2 SNEGSKA (reference sequence). This CDR3 spans 11 amino acids.

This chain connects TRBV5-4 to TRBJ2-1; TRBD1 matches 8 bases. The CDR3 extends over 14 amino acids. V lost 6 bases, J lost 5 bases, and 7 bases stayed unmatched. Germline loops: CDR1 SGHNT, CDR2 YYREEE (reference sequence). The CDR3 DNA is TGTGCCAGCACCCCAGGGGGCCAACACAATGAGCAGTTCTTC. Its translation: CASTPGGQHNEQFF.

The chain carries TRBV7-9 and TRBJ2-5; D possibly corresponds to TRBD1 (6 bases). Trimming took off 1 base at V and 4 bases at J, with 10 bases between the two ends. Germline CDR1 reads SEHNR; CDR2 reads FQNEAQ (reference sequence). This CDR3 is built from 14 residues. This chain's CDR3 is CASSLGTGRETQYF. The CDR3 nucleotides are TGTGCCAGCAGCTTAGGTACAGGGCGAGAGACCCAGTACTTC.

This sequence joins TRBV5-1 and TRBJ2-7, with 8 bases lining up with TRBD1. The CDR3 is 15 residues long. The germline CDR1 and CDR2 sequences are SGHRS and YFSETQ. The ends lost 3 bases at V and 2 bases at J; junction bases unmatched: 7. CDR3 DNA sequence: TGCGCCAGCAGCTCATCGCCGACAGGGGCCTACGAGCAGTACTTC. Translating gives CASSSSPTGAYEQYF.

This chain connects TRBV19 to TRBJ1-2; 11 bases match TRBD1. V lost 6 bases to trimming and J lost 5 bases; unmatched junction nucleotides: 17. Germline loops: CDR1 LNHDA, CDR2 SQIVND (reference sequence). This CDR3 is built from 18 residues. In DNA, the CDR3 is TGTGCCAGTAGCCCGACCCCGGGACAGGGGGGTAGGGGATATGGCTACACCTTC. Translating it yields CASSPTPGQGGRGYGYTF.

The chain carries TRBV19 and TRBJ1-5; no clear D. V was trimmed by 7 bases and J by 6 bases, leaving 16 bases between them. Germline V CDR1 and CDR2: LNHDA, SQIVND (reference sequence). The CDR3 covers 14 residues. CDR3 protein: CASMWRDFGQPQHF. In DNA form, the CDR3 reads TGTGCCAGTATGTGGAGAGATTTCGGTCAGCCCCAGCATTTT.

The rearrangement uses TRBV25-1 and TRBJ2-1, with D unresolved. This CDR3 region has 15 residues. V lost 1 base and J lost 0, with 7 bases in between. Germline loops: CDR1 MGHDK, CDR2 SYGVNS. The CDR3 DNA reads TGTGCCAGCAGTGAATTGGGCAGCTCCTACAATGAGCAGTTCTTC. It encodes CASSELGSSYNEQFF.

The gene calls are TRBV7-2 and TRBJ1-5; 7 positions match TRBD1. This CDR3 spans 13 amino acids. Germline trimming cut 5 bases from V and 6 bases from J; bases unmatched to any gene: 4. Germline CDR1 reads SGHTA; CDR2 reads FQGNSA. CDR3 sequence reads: CASSPTGTQPQHF. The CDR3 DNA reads TGTGCCAGCAGCCCGACAGGGACTCAGCCCCAGCATTTT.

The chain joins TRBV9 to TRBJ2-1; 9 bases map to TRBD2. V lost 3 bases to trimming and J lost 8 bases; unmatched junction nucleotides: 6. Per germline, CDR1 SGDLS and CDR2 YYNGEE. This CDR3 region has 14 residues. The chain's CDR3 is CASSGGTSIDEQFF. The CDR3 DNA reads TGTGCCAGCAGCGGAGGGACTAGCATCGATGAGCAGTTCTTC.

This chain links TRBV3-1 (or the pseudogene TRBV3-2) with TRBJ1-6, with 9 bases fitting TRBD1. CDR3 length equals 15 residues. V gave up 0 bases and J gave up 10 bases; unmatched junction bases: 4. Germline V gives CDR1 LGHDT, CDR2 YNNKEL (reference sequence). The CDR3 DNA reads TGTGCCAGCAGCCAAGATGGGACAGGGCGGTCACCCCTCCACTTT. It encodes CASSQDGTGRSPLHF.

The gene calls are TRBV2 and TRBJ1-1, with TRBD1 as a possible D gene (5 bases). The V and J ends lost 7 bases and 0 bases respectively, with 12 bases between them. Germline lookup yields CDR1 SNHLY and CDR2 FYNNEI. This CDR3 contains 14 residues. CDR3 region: CASNLQVVNTEAFF. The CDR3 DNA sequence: TGTGCCAGCAACCTACAGGTTGTGAACACTGAAGCTTTCTTT.